These T cell receptor beta chains were read from a single sample in a study of blood T cells in healthy people across ages. TCRdb recomputed calls from the 5' RACE reads with MiXCR, one row per CDR3 protein. The sample shows around 940,000 distinct CDR3 sequences, just over 50% of them seen only once. Specimen: blood. These TCRs come from a woman aged 55-69 years in good health. Each CDR3 is given with its conserved first and last residue. The D gene is left open where the match is weak. Clone size, where shown, is once, few, many, or a class for clones that have expanded.

J | size | D | V | DNA | CDR3
TRBJ1-6 | few | TRBD1 | TRBV25-1 | TGTGCCAGCAGTCAGACAGGGAGAGATTCACCCCTCCACTTT | CASSQTGRDSPLHF
TRBJ2-7 | - | TRBD1 | TRBV12-3/TRBV12-4 | TGTGCCAGCAGTGCCAGACAGGGAGTTGAGGAGCAGTACTTC | CASSARQGVEEQYF
TRBJ2-5 | few | TRBD2 | TRBV11-2 | TGTGCCAGCAGTGTAAGGGTCGCTAGCGGGAACCAAGAGACCCAGTACTTC | CASSVRVASGNQETQYF
TRBJ2-7 | few | TRBD1 | TRBV5-1 | TGCGCCAGCAATGACTTGACAGGGAACCATTACGAGCAGTACTTC | CASNDLTGNHYEQYF
TRBJ2-3 | - | TRBD2 | TRBV20-1 | TGCAGTGCTCAGGGGGGTGCAAGCGGGAGGGCAGATACGCAGTATTTT | CSAQGGASGRADTQYF
TRBJ2-1 | few | - | TRBV9 | TGTGCCAGCAGCCCCCGAGGTAGCGACCTCTACAATGAGCAGTTCTTC | CASSPRGSDLYNEQFF
TRBJ2-5 | - | TRBD1 | TRBV7-2 | TGTGCCAGCACTGTAGGGGGCGCCGTAGAGACCCAGTACTTC | CASTVGGAVETQYF
TRBJ2-3 | - | TRBD2 | TRBV5-4 | TGTGCCAGCAGCTTACGACTAGCGGGAGGAGCAGATACGCAGTATTTT | CASSLRLAGGADTQYF
TRBJ2-7 | - | - | TRBV20-1 | TGCAGTGCTAGAGATCTAGGAGGTCGGTACGAGCAGTACTTC | CSARDLGGRYEQYF
TRBJ2-6 | - | - | TRBV28 | TGTGCCAGCAGTTTCCTCTCTGGGGCCAACGTCCTGACTTTC | CASSFLSGANVLTF
TRBJ2-3 | - | TRBD2 | TRBV4-1 | TGCGCCAGCAGCCAATGGGGACTAGGAACAGATACGCAGTATTTT | CASSQWGLGTDTQYF
TRBJ2-3 | few | - | TRBV29-1 | TGCAGCCTTGTTCGAGGGGGAAGTACGCAGTATTTT | CSLVRGGSTQYF
TRBJ2-3 | - | - | TRBV4-3 | TGCGCCAGCAGCCTAGGCCTCCTGACAGATACGCAGTATTTT | CASSLGLLTDTQYF
TRBJ2-5 | few | - | TRBV7-2 | TGTGCCAGCAGCGCATTTGGGACGCCCTACCAAGAGACCCAGTACTTC | CASSAFGTPYQETQYF
TRBJ2-5 | - | - | TRBV29-1 | TGCAGCGAGACAGTCCTGGGGACCCAGTACTTC | CSETVLGTQYF
TRBJ2-7 | - | - | TRBV7-9 | TGTGCCAGCAGCTTAACGGGAGTCAATGAGCAGTACTTC | CASSLTGVNEQYF
TRBJ2-3 | many | TRBD1 | TRBV7-3 | TGTGCCAGCAGCCTGACAGGGGGCACAGATACGCAGTATTTT | CASSLTGGTDTQYF
TRBJ2-7 | - | - | TRBV4-1 | TGCGCCAGCAGCCAGGAACCAACAGGGTTTGGTTACGAGCAGTACTTC | CASSQEPTGFGYEQYF
TRBJ2-7 | many | - | TRBV6-5 | TGCGCCAGCAGCCGGACAGACTCCTACGAGCAGTACTTC | CASSRTDSYEQYF
TRBJ2-5 | - | TRBD1 | TRBV3-1 | TGTGCCAGCAGCCAGGATGACAGGGGGGGTATTGAGGAGACCCAGTACTTC | CASSQDDRGGIEETQYF
TRBJ2-7 | few | TRBD2 | TRBV25-1 | TGTGCCAGCAGTCGGGGGGAGGTATACTACGAGCAGTACTTC | CASSRGEVYYEQYF
TRBJ2-7 | - | TRBD1 | TRBV29-1 | TGCAGCGTGGGGGGACAGGGGCCACGCTCCTACGAGCAGTACTTC | CSVGGQGPRSYEQYF
TRBJ1-6 | - | - | TRBV4-1 | TGCGCCAGCAGCCAAAACAGCTGGTTCGATGAAAATTCACCCCTCCACTTT | CASSQNSWFDENSPLHF
TRBJ2-1 | - | - | TRBV20-1 | TGCAGTGGGGAAAGGCCCAATGAGCAGTTCTTC | CSGERPNEQFF
TRBJ2-3 | - | - | TRBV5-6 | TGTGCCAGCAGCTTGAGAGGTCCAGATACGCAGTATTTT | CASSLRGPDTQYF
TRBJ2-6 | - | TRBD1 | TRBV20-1 | TGCAGTGCTAGAGAGGACAGGGCTGGGGCCAACGTCCTGACTTTC | CSAREDRAGANVLTF
TRBJ2-1 | - | - | TRBV24-1 | TGTGCCACCAGTGATTTGACAGGGTCCTCCTATGAGCAGTTCTTC | CATSDLTGSSYEQFF
TRBJ2-5 | few | - | TRBV10-3 | TGTGCCATCAGTGACCACACGGGTAGGACCCAGTACTTC | CAISDHTGRTQYF
TRBJ1-2 | - | - | TRBV4-2 | TGTGCCAGCAGCCCCCGGGAGGGGGGTCTCTATGGCTACACCTTC | CASSPREGGLYGYTF
TRBJ2-7 | - | TRBD2 | TRBV20-1 | TGCAGTGCTAGAGTACCTCGGACTAGCAGCTACGAGCAGTACTTC | CSARVPRTSSYEQYF
TRBJ2-1 | - | - | TRBV24-1 | TGTGCCACCAGTGGGCATGGCTCCTACAATGAGCAGTTCTTC | CATSGHGSYNEQFF
TRBJ2-7 | - | - | TRBV20-1 | TGCAGTGCTAGGTCCGGGAACTCCTACGAGCAGTACTTC | CSARSGNSYEQYF
TRBJ2-5 | - | TRBD1 | TRBV2 | TGTGCCAGCAGGGGACAGGGGGCTAACGTGGAGACCCAGTACTTC | CASRGQGANVETQYF
TRBJ2-5 | - | TRBD2 | TRBV27 | TGTGCCAGCAGTTCCCCCCACCGGGGAGCGGGAGGGACCCAGTACTTC | CASSSPHRGAGGTQYF